This T cell receptor beta chain was observed in a study of blood T cell repertoires in COVID-19. As for the study in general: The cDNA or gDNA used as material had been derived from T cells, B-cell-depleted T cells, or PBMCs.

The method was immunoSEQ multiplex PCR; TCRdb's version includes in-frame clones alone and lacks a portion of them. This sample yields about 200,000 clones, of which about 88% are seen a single time; 10% to 13% belongs to the top ten. Patients from Seattle were sampled longitudinally, starting during active infection. There are 13 residues in the CDR3. The V gene's germline CDR1 is LNHNV and CDR2 YYDKDF (reference sequence). Deletions cut 8 bases from V and 4 bases from J, with 11 bases between. This chain uses TRBV15 with TRBJ2-2; tentatively, D is TRBD1 (5 bases). The receptor was isolated from a woman aged 45 to 65 with COVID-19, enrolled during active disease. Sequencing input: peripheral blood. This chain's CDR3 is CATQGRATGELFF. The CDR3 DNA is TGTGCCACCCAGGGTCGCGCCACCGGGGAGCTGTTTTTT.